This entry lists 23 T cell receptor beta chains sequenced from one sample in a study of cytomegalovirus exposure and HLA in healthy donors. 13 Jbeta primers and 60 Vbeta primers were used for the PCR. Data came from immunoSEQ multiplex PCR; TCRdb stores just in-frame clones and leaves some out. There are 95,000 to 150,000 clones in the sample; roughly 80% occur only once, and about 10% lies in the top ten. The sample was PBMCs. The source is a female donor in good health and CMV-seropositive.

The chain combines TRBV29-1 with TRBJ2-5; TRBD2 is a possible D gene (6 bases). The CDR3 runs 12 residues. Trimming took off 5 bases at V and 5 bases at J, with 12 bases between the two ends. The germline V gene has CDR1 SQVTM and CDR2 ANQGSEA. The chain's CDR3 is CSVRGLVETQYF. The CDR3 bases are TGCAGCGTTAGGGGACTGGTCGAGACCCAGTACTTC.

The V call is TRBV7-3, the J call TRBJ1-2; maybe TRBD1 (6 bases). V was shortened by 5 bases and J by 0 bases, with 13 bases between the two germline ends. Per germline, CDR1 SGHTA and CDR2 FQGTGA. The CDR3 spans 15 residues. The DNA for the CDR3 is TGTGCCAGCAGCCCGGCGGACAGCGCTAACTATGGCTACACCTTC. It is translated as CASSPADSANYGYTF.

V is TRBV5-6 and J is TRBJ2-1, with 8 nucleotides matching TRBD2. CDR1 and CDR2 (germline): SGHDT, YYEEEE. V shed 0 bases and J 6 bases; nucleotides not matched to a gene: 8. This CDR3 comprises 16 residues. The CDR3 sequence: CASSLDAGGPLNEQFF. The CDR3 DNA is TGTGCCAGCAGCTTGGATGCGGGGGGCCCTCTCAATGAGCAGTTCTTC.

The chain joins TRBV7-3 to TRBJ2-2; 7 bases match TRBD2. V dropped 6 bases and J dropped 7; count of bases not matched to a gene: 5. Germline lookup yields CDR1 SGHTA and CDR2 FQGTGA. The CDR3 is 13 amino acids. The CDR3 spells CASSSRTSGELFF. The CDR3 DNA reads as TGTGCCAGCAGTTCCCGGACTAGCGGGGAGCTGTTTTTT.

A few counts support this clone. J is TRBJ1-1 and V is TRBV6-1, with TRBD1 identical over 7 bases. Germline V gene sequence: CDR1 MNHNS, CDR2 SASEGT. Germline trimming cut 8 bases from V and 5 bases from J; bases unmatched to any gene: 5. The CDR3 covers 12 residues. The CDR3 DNA is TGTGCCAGCTCCAGGGGGATGACTGAAGCTTTCTTT. This translates into CASSRGMTEAFF.

V is TRBV15 and J is TRBJ2-1; 9 bases agree with TRBD1. The CDR3 spans 15 residues. The V segment lost 3 bases and the J segment 4 bases; nucleotides outside the gene matches: 4. CDR1 and CDR2 (germline): LNHNV, YYDKDF (reference sequence). CDR3 sequence: CATSRRQGVYNEQFF. The CDR3 DNA reads TGTGCCACCAGCAGGAGACAGGGGGTATACAATGAGCAGTTCTTC.

The chain is built from TRBV2 and TRBJ1-5; possibly TRBD1 for D (5 bases). The CDR3 runs 15 residues. The germline V gene encodes CDR1 SNHLY and CDR2 FYNNEI. Trimming removed 2 bases from V and 3 bases from J, with 11 bases in between. CDR3 region: CASSEWQGNNQPQHF. In nucleotides, the CDR3 is TGTGCCAGCAGTGAATGGCAGGGTAACAATCAGCCCCAGCATTTT.

The J gene is TRBJ2-4, the V gene TRBV7-2; TRBD2 might be the D (5 bases). V dropped 5 bases and J dropped 7 bases, with 12 bases sitting between them. The CDR3 sequence is 13 residues long. Germline CDR1 reads SGHTA; CDR2 reads FQGNSA. The CDR3 DNA sequence: TGTGCCAGCAGCCCGGGGATTATTAACATTCAGTACTTC. Translating gives CASSPGIINIQYF.

V is TRBV11-2 and J is TRBJ2-2; 7 nucleotides match TRBD1. The V and J ends lost 1 base and 6 bases, in that order; junction bases with no gene match: 8. Germline V lookup: CDR1 SGHAT, CDR2 FQNNGV. The CDR3 loop spans 16 amino acids. DNA of the CDR3: TGTGCCAGCAGCTTAGGATACGGGACAGTTCCCGGGGAGCTGTTTTTT. Amino acid sequence: CASSLGYGTVPGELFF. The whole variable domain, filled in from reference TRBV11-2 and TRBJ2-2, reads EAGVAQSPRYKIIEKRQSVAFWCNPISGHATLYWYQQILGQGPKLLIQFQNNGVVDDSQLPKDRFSAERLKGVDSTLKIQPAKLEDSAVYLCASSLGYGTVPGELFFGEGSRLTVL.

The chain couples TRBV10-3 to TRBJ1-1; TRBD1 is a possible D gene (5 bases). Trimming left V 2 bases short and J 12 bases short, with 13 bases between. CDR1 ENHRY and CDR2 SYGVKD come from the germline V gene. The CDR3 consists of 12 residues. CDR3 in DNA: TGTGCCATCAGTGAGGATAAGGGGAGGCCTTTCTTT. Amino acid sequence: CAISEDKGRPFF.

The chain links TRBV7-9 to TRBJ2-3, with 9 bases matching TRBD2. The germline CDR1 and CDR2 sequences are SEHNR and FQNEAQ (reference sequence). The V and J ends lost 4 bases and 2 bases, in that order; junction bases with no gene match: 10. The CDR3 is 17 amino acids. CDR3 sequence: CASSSGSSGGYTDTQYF. CDR3 nucleotide sequence: TGTGCCAGCAGCTCAGGAAGTAGCGGGGGATACACAGATACGCAGTATTTT.

J is TRBJ2-2 and V is TRBV5-4; D not resolved. Germline V gene data show CDR1 as SGHNT and CDR2 as YYREEE (reference sequence). Trimming took off 0 bases at V and 5 bases at J, with 5 bases between the two ends. The CDR3 loop spans 13 amino acids. This chain's CDR3 is CASSLDGTGELFF. DNA for the CDR3: TGTGCCAGCAGCTTGGACGGGACCGGGGAGCTGTTTTTT.

In its sample, this clone was seen once. The V call is TRBV6-6, the J call TRBJ1-4; 9 bases are a match to TRBD1. With 6 bases clipped from V and 7 bases from J, the junction kept 6 bases outside the gene matches. The CDR3 covers 14 residues. Germline CDR1 and CDR2: MNHNY and SVGAGI (reference sequence). DNA for the CDR3: TGTGCCAGCAGACCGACAGGGGGAAGTGAAAAACTGTTTTTT. Protein sequence: CASRPTGGSEKLFF.

The chain uses TRBV30 and TRBJ1-5; unclear D gene. With 3 bases removed from V and 2 bases from J, the gap between germline ends came to 14 bases. The germline CDR1 and CDR2 sequences are GTSNPN and SVGIG (reference sequence). The CDR3 extends over 15 amino acids. The CDR3 region is CAWSTEGGGNQPQHF. CDR3 DNA sequence: TGTGCCTGGAGCACCGAGGGAGGAGGCAATCAGCCCCAGCATTTT.

This clone has more than one count but fewer than ten. The chain has TRBV5-1 and TRBJ1-6; 8 bases match TRBD1. This CDR3 is built from 12 residues. V lost 7 bases and J lost 8; bases outside the gene matches: 2. CDR1 is SGHRS, CDR2 YFSETQ, per germline. In DNA, the CDR3 is TGCGCCAGCGCGACAGGGGATTCACCCCTCCACTTT. Encoded protein: CASATGDSPLHF.

The CDR3 sequence is CASSSQQFNTEAFF. The CDR3 DNA reads as TGTGCCAGCAGCTCCCAACAGTTTAACACTGAAGCTTTCTTT. The chain couples TRBV7-6 to TRBJ1-1; D not resolved. The CDR3 totals 14 residues. The V and J ends lost 4 bases and 2 bases respectively, with 11 bases between them. Germline V gene lookup returns CDR1 SGHVS and CDR2 FNYEAQ.

As DNA, the CDR3 is TGTGCCAGCTCACCACCTTCGCGGACTAGCTATCAAGAGACCCAGTACTTC. It encodes CASSPPSRTSYQETQYF. V gene TRBV18 combines with J gene TRBJ2-5, with 8 positions matching TRBD2. V lost 0 bases to trimming and J lost 2 bases; unmatched junction nucleotides: 8. The CDR3 runs 17 residues. Germline CDR1 is KGHSH and CDR2 is LQKENI.

The J gene is TRBJ2-7, the V gene TRBV18; the match to TRBD1 covers 7 bases. This CDR3 has 15 amino acids. Germline V gene data show CDR1 as KGHSH and CDR2 as LQKENI. J gave up 1 base and V 6 bases, and 9 bases lay outside the gene matches. CDR3 in amino acids: CASSLGQVQSYEQYF. CDR3 sequence (DNA): TGTGCCAGCTCCCTAGGACAGGTCCAATCCTACGAGCAGTACTTC.

The J gene is TRBJ1-6, the V gene TRBV19; D uncertain. Germline lookup yields CDR1 LNHDA and CDR2 SQIVND (reference sequence). This CDR3 is built from 15 residues. Trimming took 7 bases from V and 7 from J, leaving 17 bases between them. The CDR3 sequence is CASTPDWSPNSPLHF. In DNA, the CDR3 is TGTGCCAGTACGCCTGACTGGTCCCCCAATTCACCCCTCCACTTT.

The V gene is TRBV5-8, the J gene TRBJ2-7, with 7 positions matching TRBD2. Germline values: CDR1 SGHTS, CDR2 YDEGEE. V shed 4 bases, J shed 5 bases, and the junction held 12 bases outside the gene matches. This CDR3 contains 15 residues. The CDR3: CASSPNDGGRDEQYF. CDR3 in DNA: TGTGCCAGCAGCCCAAATGACGGGGGGAGAGACGAGCAGTACTTC.

The genes are TRBV7-9 and TRBJ1-1; 9 bases fit TRBD1. The CDR3 has 15 residues. Germline V gene lookup returns CDR1 SEHNR and CDR2 FQNEAQ (reference sequence). J lost 4 bases, V lost 5 bases, and 8 bases had no gene match. Here the CDR3 reads CASSPRGQGFTEAFF. The DNA for the CDR3 is TGTGCCAGCAGCCCCCGTGGACAGGGGTTCACTGAAGCTTTCTTT.

This rearrangement joins TRBV11-2 to TRBJ2-5, with TRBD2 matching over 14 bases. Germline V gene lookup returns CDR1 SGHAT and CDR2 FQNNGV. The CDR3 sequence is 15 residues long. J lost 7 bases, V lost 5 bases, and 6 bases had no gene match. CDR3 sequence reads: CASSRTSGGRVTQYF. The CDR3 nucleotides read TGTGCCAGCAGCCGGACTAGCGGGGGGCGCGTGACCCAGTACTTC.

The rearrangement uses TRBV18 and TRBJ2-7, with 7 bases identical to TRBD1. Trimming removed 2 bases from V and 2 bases from J; junction bases left unmatched: 9. Germline assignment: CDR1 KGHSH and CDR2 LQKENI. The CDR3 sequence is 16 residues long. For the CDR3, the DNA is TGTGCCAGCTCACCAACGACGGCACAGGGGACCTACGAGCAGTACTTC. Residues: CASSPTTAQGTYEQYF.